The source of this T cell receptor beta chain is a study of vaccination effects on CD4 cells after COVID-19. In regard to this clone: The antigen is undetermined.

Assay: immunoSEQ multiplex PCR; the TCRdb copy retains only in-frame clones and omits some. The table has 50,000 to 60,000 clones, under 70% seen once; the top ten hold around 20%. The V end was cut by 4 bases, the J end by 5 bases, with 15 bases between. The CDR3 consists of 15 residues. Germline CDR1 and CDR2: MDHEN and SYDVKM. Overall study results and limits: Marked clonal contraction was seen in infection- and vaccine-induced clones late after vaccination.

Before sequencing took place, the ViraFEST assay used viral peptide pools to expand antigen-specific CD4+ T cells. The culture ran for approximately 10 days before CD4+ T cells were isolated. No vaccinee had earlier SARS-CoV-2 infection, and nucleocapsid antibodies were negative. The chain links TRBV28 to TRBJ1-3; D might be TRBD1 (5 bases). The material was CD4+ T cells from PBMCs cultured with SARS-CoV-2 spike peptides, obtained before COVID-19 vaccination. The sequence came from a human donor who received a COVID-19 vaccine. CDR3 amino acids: CASSSPPSGRNTIYF. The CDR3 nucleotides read TGTGCCAGCAGTTCCCCCCCATCAGGGAGAAACACCATATATTTT.